This TCR beta chain was retrieved from a study of T cells after posttransplantation cyclophosphamide. General study results and limits: Later post-transplant blood repertoires were often dominated by donor CD8+ memory clones.

TCRdb keeps only in-frame clones here, not all; method: immunoSEQ multiplex PCR. Recorded here are tens of thousands of clones, none singletons. This clone was detected many times. As yet, its antigen is unknown. The TCR comes from a man aged 45-65 years in good health, CMV-negative, and a related stem cell transplant donor. Sequenced material: PBMCs.

CDR3 residues: CASSFRVLYNEQFF. CDR3 sequence (DNA): TGTGCCAGCAGCTTCCGGGTCCTCTACAATGAGCAGTTCTTC. The chain uses TRBV5-6 and TRBJ2-1; D uncertain. The germline V gene encodes CDR1 SGHDT and CDR2 YYEEEE. The V end lost 2 bases, the J end lost 3 bases, and 9 bases lay between the germline ends. CDR3 length: 14 amino acids.